The 21 T cell receptor beta chains given below trace back to one sample, sequenced in a study of T cell responses to AZD1222 COVID-19 vaccine. This table comes from immunoSEQ multiplex PCR, and its TCRdb copy is limited to in-frame clones, with some not included. Of approximately 110,000 clones detected, roughly 90% appear once; the ten largest clones hold 0.95% to 1.5%. The sample in question was peripheral blood, obtained on day 0 of AZD1222 vaccination. Receptor source: an adult in good health.

The chain joins TRBV7-2 to TRBJ2-3, with 12 bases matching TRBD2. This CDR3 region has 17 residues. Germline CDR1 is SGHTA and CDR2 is FQGNSA. The V segment lost 1 base and the J segment 3 bases; nucleotides outside the gene matches: 5. The DNA of the CDR3 is TGTGCCAGCAGCTTAGTGACTAGCGGGAGCTTTACAGATACGCAGTATTTT. Protein: CASSLVTSGSFTDTQYF.

V is TRBV29-1 and J is TRBJ1-2; no firm D call. The CDR3 is 13 residues long. Trimming cost V 2 bases and J 6 bases, with 13 bases left between them. CDR1 is SQVTM, CDR2 ANQGSEA, per germline. The CDR3 DNA is TGCAGCGTTGAAAGGCACCAGAGGGATGGCTACACCTTC. As protein: CSVERHQRDGYTF.

The rearrangement uses TRBV4-3 and TRBJ2-7, with D hard to call. Trimming stripped 0 bases from V and 2 bases from J, with 14 bases between. The CDR3 sequence is 16 residues long. CDR1 is LGHNA and CDR2 is YSLEER in the germline V gene. For the CDR3, the DNA is TGCGCCAGCAGCCAAGAAGGCGGAGCTACAGCCTACGAGCAGTACTTC. Protein sequence: CASSQEGGATAYEQYF.

The chain has TRBV11-1 and TRBJ2-5, with a possible D match to TRBD2 (6 bases). Looked up from germline, CDR1 is SGHAT and CDR2 is FQDESV (reference sequence). The CDR3 contains 16 residues. Deletions cut 0 bases from V and 2 bases from J, with 13 bases between. DNA of the CDR3: TGTGCCAGCAGCTTAGCGAGGGTTGGGGGGCAAGAGACCCAGTACTTC. This encodes CASSLARVGGQETQYF.

The V gene is TRBV20-1, the J gene TRBJ1-1; D remains unclear. Trimming removed 3 bases from V and 5 bases from J, with 19 bases in between. Per the germline V gene, CDR1 is DFQATT and CDR2 is SNEGSKA (reference sequence). CDR3 length: 15 amino acids. The CDR3 DNA is TGCAGTGCTAGTCCCCCGTGGGTGGCGCTGACTGAAGCTTTCTTT. Its protein product is CSASPPWVALTEAFF.

The chain is built from TRBV5-1 and TRBJ2-1; 10 bases are shared with TRBD2. The junction had 6 bases not matched to a gene; V was cut back by 1 base and J by 8 bases. The CDR3 runs to 15 residues. Germline loops: CDR1 SGHRS, CDR2 YFSETQ. CDR3 loop: CASSLLTSGADEQFF. The DNA of the CDR3 is TGCGCCAGCAGCTTGCTAACTAGCGGGGCGGATGAGCAGTTCTTC.

The CDR3 protein is CASSREGQTVTEAFF. In DNA, the CDR3 is TGCGCCAGCAGCCGGGAGGGGCAGACGGTCACTGAAGCTTTCTTT. V usage is TRBV5-1 and J usage is TRBJ1-1, with D tentatively TRBD1 (5 bases). Germline CDR1 is SGHRS and CDR2 is YFSETQ. Trimming took off 4 bases at V and 4 bases at J, with 17 bases between the two ends. CDR3 length: 15 residues. The full variable domain, with the rest looked up from reference TRBV5-1 and TRBJ1-1, is KAGVTQTPRYLIKTRGQQVTLSCSPISGHRSVSWYQQTPGQGLQFLFEYFSETQRNKGNFPGRFSGRQFSNSRSEMNVSTLELGDSALYLCASSREGQTVTEAFFGQGTRLTVV.

The DNA for the CDR3 is TGCGCCAGCAGCCAGACGGACATCTACACCGGGGAGCTGTTTTTT. Residues: CASSQTDIYTGELFF. The chain carries TRBV4-3 and TRBJ2-2; tentative D call: TRBD1 (5 bases). Germline V gene sequence: CDR1 LGHNA, CDR2 YSLEER. Deletions cut 3 bases from V and 3 bases from J, with 11 bases between. The CDR3 length is 15 residues.

This chain connects TRBV5-1 to TRBJ2-3, with a tentative D call TRBD2 (6 bases). The V gene's germline CDR1 is SGHRS and CDR2 YFSETQ. The CDR3 sequence is 14 residues long. Trimming shortened V by 0 bases and J by 5 bases, and 10 bases separated the two germline ends. This chain's CDR3 is CASSLVSGQDTQYF. For the CDR3, the DNA is TGCGCCAGCAGCTTGGTTAGCGGCCAAGATACGCAGTATTTT.

The V gene is TRBV5-1, the J gene TRBJ1-6, with 8 nucleotides matching TRBD1. Germline values: CDR1 SGHRS, CDR2 YFSETQ. CDR3 length equals 16 residues. Germline trimming cut 0 bases from V and 9 bases from J; bases unmatched to any gene: 8. CDR3 region: CASSLEGAGGGSPLHF. The CDR3 nucleotides are TGCGCCAGCAGCTTGGAAGGCGCAGGGGGCGGTTCACCCCTCCACTTT.

The chain is built from TRBV10-3 and TRBJ2-7, with unresolved D. The CDR3 totals 11 residues. Germline V gene lookup returns CDR1 ENHRY and CDR2 SYGVKD. Trimming shortened V by 6 bases and J by 4 bases, and 7 bases separated the two germline ends. The CDR3 sequence is CAIRDGYEQYF. The CDR3 bases are TGTGCCATCAGGGACGGTTACGAGCAGTACTTC.

The V and J genes are TRBV5-1 and TRBJ1-1; D is ambiguous. The CDR3 extends over 14 amino acids. CDR1 is SGHRS and CDR2 is YFSETQ in the germline V gene. V lost 0 bases, J lost 0 bases, and 6 bases lay in between. CDR3 coding DNA: TGCGCCAGCAGCTTGGGGACTTTGAACACTGAAGCTTTCTTT. Its protein is CASSLGTLNTEAFF.

The J gene is TRBJ1-4, the V gene TRBV9; D ambiguous. V was cut by 4 bases and J by 0 bases, with 13 bases left in between. Germline V gene sequence: CDR1 SGDLS, CDR2 YYNGEE. The CDR3 is 16 amino acids. Written as DNA, the CDR3 is TGTGCCAGCAGCCCCCCGGGCCCGCCAACTAATGAAAAACTGTTTTTT. Its protein product is CASSPPGPPTNEKLFF.

This chain links TRBV3-1 (or the pseudogene TRBV3-2) with TRBJ2-1; a weak D match, TRBD1 (6 bases). CDR1 and CDR2 from the germline V gene are LGHDT and YNNKEL (reference sequence). The CDR3 is 15 amino acids. V lost 4 bases and J lost 7, with 17 bases in between. CDR3 sequence: CASSRLDRSGNEQFF. DNA of the CDR3: TGTGCCAGCAGCCGTCTGGACAGATCGGGGAATGAGCAGTTCTTC.

CDR3 amino acids: CASSLRVLAPVYEQYF. DNA of the CDR3: TGTGCCAGCAGCTTGCGGGTCCTAGCGCCAGTTTACGAGCAGTACTTC. The chain joins TRBV5-6 to TRBJ2-7; D perhaps matches TRBD2 (6 bases). The CDR3 has 16 amino acids. The V end was cut by 1 base, the J end by 4 bases, with 18 bases between. Germline V CDR1 and CDR2: SGHDT, YYEEEE.

This clone was observed a single time. This chain links TRBV6-4 with TRBJ2-1; no definite D call. The CDR3 loop spans 13 amino acids. Germline loops: CDR1 MRHNA, CDR2 SNTAGT. V shed 4 bases and J shed 4 bases, with 8 bases lying between them. The CDR3 reads CASSVDSYNEQFF. Here the CDR3 DNA reads TGTGCCAGCAGTGTTGATAGTTACAATGAGCAGTTCTTC.

This chain connects TRBV28 to TRBJ1-5; D uncertain. Germline values: CDR1 MDHEN, CDR2 SYDVKM. The CDR3 contains 15 residues. Deletions cut 3 bases from V and 2 bases from J, with 11 bases between. The DNA of the CDR3 is TGTGCCAGCAGTTTTATAACGGTGGGCAATCAGCCCCAGCATTTT. Translation: CASSFITVGNQPQHF.

The chain has TRBV25-1 and TRBJ2-3; 11 bases are a match to TRBD2. This CDR3 is built from 13 residues. In germline, CDR1 is MGHDK, CDR2 SYGVNS. V shed 8 bases, J shed 4 bases, and the junction held 2 bases outside the gene matches. CDR3 amino acids: CASVLAGADTQYF. Written as DNA, the CDR3 is TGTGCCAGCGTACTAGCGGGAGCAGATACGCAGTATTTT.

This clone was counted a single time. The chain carries TRBV24-1 and TRBJ2-5; D is undetermined. V was clipped by 1 base and J by 5 bases, with 4 bases between them. Germline V lookup: CDR1 KGHDR, CDR2 SFDVKD. CDR3 length: 12 amino acids. CDR3 amino acids: CATSDFGETQYF. The CDR3 nucleotides are TGTGCCACCAGTGATTTCGGGGAGACCCAGTACTTC.

A single count supports this clone. V and J are TRBV6-5 and TRBJ2-5, with D perhaps being TRBD1 or TRBD2 (5 bases each). This CDR3 comprises 14 residues. V was trimmed by 0 bases and J by 0 bases, leaving 5 bases between them. Germline loops: CDR1 MNHEY, CDR2 SVGAGI. In DNA form, the CDR3 reads TGTGCCAGCAGTTACTCGGGGGACCAAGAGACCCAGTACTTC. The encoded protein is CASSYSGDQETQYF.

The chain links TRBV28 to TRBJ1-2, with D perhaps TRBD1 (5 bases). Trimming removed 7 bases from V and 1 base from J, with 7 bases in between. Germline V gene data show CDR1 as MDHEN and CDR2 as SYDVKM. The CDR3 is made up of 12 amino acids. DNA of the CDR3: TGTGCCAGCAACGGACATAACTATGGCTACACCTTC. Translation: CASNGHNYGYTF.